This T cell receptor beta chain was documented in a study of OX40 agonist ivuxolimab in advanced cancers. The wider study: Six ivuxolimab dose levels, 0.01 to 10 mg/kg, were given intravenously every 2 weeks. Three patients, one with hepatocellular carcinoma and two with cutaneous melanoma, responded partially.

Libraries were prepared by immunoSEQ multiplex PCR; TCRdb keeps only in-frame clonotypes and omits some of them. The sample lists tens of thousands of clones, around 86% occurring once. Whole-study results and caveats: Within 6 weeks, CD4+ and CD8+ blood T cells expanded clonally at 0.1 to 3.0 mg/kg.

Note on this clone: Its target is not known.

The germline gives CDR1 LNHDA, CDR2 SQIVND (reference sequence). The germline V and J ends were trimmed by 0 bases and 6 bases, with 20 bases remaining between them. The CDR3 contains 17 residues. The rearrangement joins TRBV19 to TRBJ1-2; no firm D call. The material sequenced was CD4+ or CD8+ T cells sorted from blood, taken in a trial of the OX40 agonist ivuxolimab. This receptor was taken from an adult with an advanced solid tumor such as melanoma, head and neck, liver or kidney cancer. CDR3 region: CASSIDLGSLGSHGYTF. For the CDR3, the DNA is TGTGCCAGTAGTATAGATCTTGGCAGCCTCGGATCCCATGGCTACACCTTC.